The T cell receptor (beta chain) under discussion was sequenced for a study of blood T cell repertoires in COVID-19. At the level of the study: PBMCs, B-cell-depleted T cells, or T cells were the source of the cDNA or gDNA that made up the material.

The CDR3 runs to 15 residues. CDR1 SGHRS and CDR2 YFSETQ come from the germline V gene. The V gene lost 5 bases and the J gene lost 4 bases, with 18 bases spanning the gap. The table came from immunoSEQ multiplex PCR; TCRdb's copy has only in-frame clones and leaves some out. Among 100,000 to 150,000 clones listed, more than 70% were seen once. The TCR was taken from a woman older than 75 with acute or convalescent COVID-19. This chain uses TRBV5-1 with TRBJ2-5, with D possibly matching TRBD2 (6 bases). The sample taken for sequencing was peripheral blood. The CDR3 region is CASSRGVGEVETQYF. The CDR3 nucleotides read TGCGCCAGCAGTCGCGGGGTCGGGGAGGTAGAGACCCAGTACTTC.